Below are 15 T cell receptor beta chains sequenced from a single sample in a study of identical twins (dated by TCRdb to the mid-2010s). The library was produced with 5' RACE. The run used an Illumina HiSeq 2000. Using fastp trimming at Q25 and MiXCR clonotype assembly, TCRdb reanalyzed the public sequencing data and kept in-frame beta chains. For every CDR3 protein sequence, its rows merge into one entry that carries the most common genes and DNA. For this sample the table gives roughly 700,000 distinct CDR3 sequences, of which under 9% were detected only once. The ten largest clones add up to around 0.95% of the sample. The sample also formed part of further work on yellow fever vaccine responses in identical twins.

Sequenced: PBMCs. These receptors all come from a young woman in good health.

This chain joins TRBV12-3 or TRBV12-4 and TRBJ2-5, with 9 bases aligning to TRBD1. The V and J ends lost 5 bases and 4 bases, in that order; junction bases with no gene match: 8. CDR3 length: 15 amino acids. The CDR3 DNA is TGTGCCAGCAGTCCTCCGGGACAGGGAGGAGAGACCCAGTACTTC. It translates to CASSPPGQGGETQYF.

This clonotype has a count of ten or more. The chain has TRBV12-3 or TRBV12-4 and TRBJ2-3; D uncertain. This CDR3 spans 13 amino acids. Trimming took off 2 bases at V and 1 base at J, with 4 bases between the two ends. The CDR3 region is CASSLRGTDTQYF. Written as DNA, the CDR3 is TGTGCCAGCAGTTTACGGGGCACAGATACGCAGTATTTT.

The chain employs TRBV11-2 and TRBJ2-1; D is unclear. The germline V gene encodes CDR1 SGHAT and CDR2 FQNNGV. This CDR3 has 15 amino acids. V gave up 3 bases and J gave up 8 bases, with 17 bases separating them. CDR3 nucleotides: TGTGCCAGCAGCTTCTCGGGTAGCAGGCTGGATGAGCAGTTCTTC. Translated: CASSFSGSRLDEQFF.

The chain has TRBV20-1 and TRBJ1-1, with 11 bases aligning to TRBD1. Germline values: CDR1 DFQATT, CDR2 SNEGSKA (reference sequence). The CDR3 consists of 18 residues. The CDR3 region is CRAPNSIRPGQGGTEAFF. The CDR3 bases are TGCAGGGCTCCTAATTCTATTAGACCGGGACAGGGGGGCACTGAAGCTTTCTTT.

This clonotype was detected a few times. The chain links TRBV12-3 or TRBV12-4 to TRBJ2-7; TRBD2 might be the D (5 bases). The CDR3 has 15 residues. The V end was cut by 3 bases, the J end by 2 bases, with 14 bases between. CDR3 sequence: CASSFSAGAAYEQYF. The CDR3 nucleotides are TGTGCCAGCAGTTTTTCGGCGGGCGCGGCCTACGAGCAGTACTTC.

The CDR3 here is CASSLGIVASQETQYF. In DNA form, the CDR3 reads TGTGCCAGCAGCTTAGGGATCGTGGCATCCCAGGAGACCCAGTACTTC. J is TRBJ2-5 and V is TRBV7-2, with no clear D. V was trimmed by 1 base and J by 5 bases, leaving 17 bases between them. This CDR3 region has 16 residues. CDR1 SGHTA and CDR2 FQGNSA come from the germline V gene.

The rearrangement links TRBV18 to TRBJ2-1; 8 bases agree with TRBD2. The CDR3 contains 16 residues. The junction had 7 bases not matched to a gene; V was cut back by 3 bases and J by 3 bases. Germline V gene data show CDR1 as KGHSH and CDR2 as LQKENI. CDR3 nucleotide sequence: TGTGCCAGCTCACCCGCCGGGGGGGGGTACTACAATGAGCAGTTCTTC. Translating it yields CASSPAGGGYYNEQFF.

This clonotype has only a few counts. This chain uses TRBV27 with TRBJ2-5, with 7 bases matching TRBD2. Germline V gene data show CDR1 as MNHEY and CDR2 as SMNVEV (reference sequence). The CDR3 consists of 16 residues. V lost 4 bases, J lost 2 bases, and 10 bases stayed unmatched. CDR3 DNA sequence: TGTGCCAGCAGTTCATACGGCGGGAGCGGTCAAGAGACCCAGTACTTC. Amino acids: CASSSYGGSGQETQYF.

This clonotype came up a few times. In DNA form, the CDR3 reads TGTGCCAGCAGCTTTCGAGGCAGGTGGACCCAAGAGACCCAGTACTTC. It specifies CASSFRGRWTQETQYF. The J gene is TRBJ2-5, the V gene TRBV5-6; no firm D call. Germline-derived CDR1 and CDR2 are SGHDT and YYEEEE. The V end lost 2 bases, the J end lost 1 base, and 15 bases lay between the germline ends. The CDR3 consists of 16 residues.

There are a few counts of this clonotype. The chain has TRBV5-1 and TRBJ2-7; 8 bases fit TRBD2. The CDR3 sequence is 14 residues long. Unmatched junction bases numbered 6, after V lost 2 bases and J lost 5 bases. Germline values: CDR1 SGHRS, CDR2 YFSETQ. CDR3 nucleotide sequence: TGCGCCAGCAGCTTCGGACTAGCCGCCCACGAGCAGTACTTC. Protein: CASSFGLAAHEQYF.

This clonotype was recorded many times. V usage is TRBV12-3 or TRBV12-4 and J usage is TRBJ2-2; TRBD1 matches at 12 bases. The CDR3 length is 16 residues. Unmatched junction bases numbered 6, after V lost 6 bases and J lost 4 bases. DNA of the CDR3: TGTGCCAGCAGCCCCGGGACAGGGGGCGTCACCGGGGAGCTGTTTTTT. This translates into CASSPGTGGVTGELFF.

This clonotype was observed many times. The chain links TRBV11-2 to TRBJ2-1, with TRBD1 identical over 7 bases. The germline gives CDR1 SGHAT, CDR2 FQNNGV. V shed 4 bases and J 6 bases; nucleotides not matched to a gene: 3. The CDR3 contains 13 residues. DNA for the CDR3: TGTGCCAGCAGCTCCTACAGGGGCAATGAGCAGTTCTTC. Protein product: CASSSYRGNEQFF.

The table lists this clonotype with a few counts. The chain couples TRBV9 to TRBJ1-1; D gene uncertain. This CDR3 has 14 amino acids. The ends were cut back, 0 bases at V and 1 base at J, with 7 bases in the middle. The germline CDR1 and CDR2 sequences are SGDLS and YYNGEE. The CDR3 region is CASSVAQSNTEAFF. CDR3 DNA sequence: TGTGCCAGCAGCGTAGCTCAGTCGAACACTGAAGCTTTCTTT.

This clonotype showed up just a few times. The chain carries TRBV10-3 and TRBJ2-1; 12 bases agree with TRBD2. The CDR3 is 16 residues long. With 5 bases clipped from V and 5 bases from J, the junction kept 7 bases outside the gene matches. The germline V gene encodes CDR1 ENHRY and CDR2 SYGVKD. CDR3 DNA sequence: TGTGCCATCAGTTTGACTAGCGGGAGTTCCCACAATGAGCAGTTCTTC. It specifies CAISLTSGSSHNEQFF.

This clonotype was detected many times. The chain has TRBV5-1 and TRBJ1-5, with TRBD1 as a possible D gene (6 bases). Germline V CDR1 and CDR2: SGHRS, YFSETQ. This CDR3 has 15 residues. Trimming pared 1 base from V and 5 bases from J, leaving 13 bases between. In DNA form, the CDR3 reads TGCGCCAGCAGCTTGATGCCAGGGGAGGATCAGCCCCAGCATTTT. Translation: CASSLMPGEDQPQHF. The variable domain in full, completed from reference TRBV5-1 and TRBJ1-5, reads KAGVTQTPRYLIKTRGQQVTLSCSPISGHRSVSWYQQTPGQGLQFLFEYFSETQRNKGNFPGRFSGRQFSNSRSEMNVSTLELGDSALYLCASSLMPGEDQPQHFGDGTRLSIL.